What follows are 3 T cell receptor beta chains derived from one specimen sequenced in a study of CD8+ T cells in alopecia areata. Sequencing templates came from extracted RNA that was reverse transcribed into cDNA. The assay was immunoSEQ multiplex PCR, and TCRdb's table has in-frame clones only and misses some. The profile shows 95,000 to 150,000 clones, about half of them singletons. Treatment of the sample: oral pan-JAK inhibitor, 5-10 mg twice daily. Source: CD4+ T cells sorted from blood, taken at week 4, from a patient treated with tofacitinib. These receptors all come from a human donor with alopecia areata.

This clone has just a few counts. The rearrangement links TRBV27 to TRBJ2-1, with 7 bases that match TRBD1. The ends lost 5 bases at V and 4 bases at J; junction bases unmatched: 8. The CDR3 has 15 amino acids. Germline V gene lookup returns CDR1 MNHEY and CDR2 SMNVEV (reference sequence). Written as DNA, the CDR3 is TGTGCCAGCAGTCCCCAGGGACAGTCTTACAATGAGCAGTTCTTC. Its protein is CASSPQGQSYNEQFF.

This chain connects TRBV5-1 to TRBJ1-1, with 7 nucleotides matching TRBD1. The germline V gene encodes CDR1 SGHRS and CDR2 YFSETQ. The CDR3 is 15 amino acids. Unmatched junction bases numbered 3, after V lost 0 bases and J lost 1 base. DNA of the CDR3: TGCGCCAGCAGCTTGGCCCGGGACAGGAACACTGAAGCTTTCTTT. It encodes CASSLARDRNTEAFF. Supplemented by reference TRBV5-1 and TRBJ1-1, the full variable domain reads KAGVTQTPRYLIKTRGQQVTLSCSPISGHRSVSWYQQTPGQGLQFLFEYFSETQRNKGNFPGRFSGRQFSNSRSEMNVSTLELGDSALYLCASSLARDRNTEAFFGQGTRLTVV.

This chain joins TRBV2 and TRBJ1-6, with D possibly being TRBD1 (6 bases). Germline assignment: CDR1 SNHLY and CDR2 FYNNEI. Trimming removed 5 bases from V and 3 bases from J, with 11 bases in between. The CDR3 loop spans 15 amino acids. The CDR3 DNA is TGTGCCAGCAGTAATGGGACACTCTATAATTCACCCCTCCACTTT. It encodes CASSNGTLYNSPLHF.